This TCR beta chain derives from a study of shared clonotypes between healthy human individuals. Study overall: For every donor, three CD4 naive, three CD4 memory, two CD8 naive and one CD8 memory plates were used. Study results and caveats: Shared clonotypes: approximately 4.5% naive CD4, 3.5% to 4% naive CD8, 2% to 2.5% memory CD4, more than 0.3% memory CD8.

With regard to this clone: What it recognizes is unknown.

The run depth of the assay was deep. Measured with immunoSEQ multiplex PCR; TCRdb has only the in-frame clones, and not every one. The sample records around 2.3 million clones, about 94% being singletons. The receptor was derived from a man between 18 and 29 years old in good health. Sequenced sample: naive CD4+ T cells sorted from blood. The subset: CD45RA+ positively selected.

Here the CDR3 DNA reads TGTGCCAGCAGTGAAAGGTGGCAGGGGGGTGAAAAACTGTTTTTT. Translating it yields CASSERWQGGEKLFF. V is TRBV6-1 and J is TRBJ1-4, with TRBD1 matching over 7 bases. Per the germline V gene, CDR1 is MNHNS and CDR2 is SASEGT. The CDR3 totals 15 residues. V lost 2 bases to trimming and J lost 7 bases; unmatched junction nucleotides: 7.